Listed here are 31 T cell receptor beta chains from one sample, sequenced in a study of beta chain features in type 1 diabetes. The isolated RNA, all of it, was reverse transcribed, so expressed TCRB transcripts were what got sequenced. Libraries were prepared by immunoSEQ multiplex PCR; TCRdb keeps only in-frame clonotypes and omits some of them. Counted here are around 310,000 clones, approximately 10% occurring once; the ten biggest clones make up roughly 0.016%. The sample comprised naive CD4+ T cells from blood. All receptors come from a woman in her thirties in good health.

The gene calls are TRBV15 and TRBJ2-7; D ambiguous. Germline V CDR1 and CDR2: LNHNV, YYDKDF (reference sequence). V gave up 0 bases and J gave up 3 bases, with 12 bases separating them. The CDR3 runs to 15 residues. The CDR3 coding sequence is TGTGCCACCAGCAGAGAATCTAGAGTTAGCTACGAGCAGTACTTC. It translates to CATSRESRVSYEQYF.

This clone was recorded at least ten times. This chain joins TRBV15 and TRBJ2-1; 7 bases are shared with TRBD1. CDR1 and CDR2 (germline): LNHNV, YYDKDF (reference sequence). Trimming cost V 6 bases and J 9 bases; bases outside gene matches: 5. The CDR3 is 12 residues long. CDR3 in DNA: TGTGCCACCAGGGAAGGGGGCGTTGAGCAGTTCTTC. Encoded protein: CATREGGVEQFF.

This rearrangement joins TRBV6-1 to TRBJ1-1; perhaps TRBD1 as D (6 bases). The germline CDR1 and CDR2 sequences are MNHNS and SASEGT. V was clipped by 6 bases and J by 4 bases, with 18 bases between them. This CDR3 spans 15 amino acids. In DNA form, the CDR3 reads TGTGCCAGCAGATTGGCCGGACAGCTCGGCACTGAAGCTTTCTTT. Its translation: CASRLAGQLGTEAFF.

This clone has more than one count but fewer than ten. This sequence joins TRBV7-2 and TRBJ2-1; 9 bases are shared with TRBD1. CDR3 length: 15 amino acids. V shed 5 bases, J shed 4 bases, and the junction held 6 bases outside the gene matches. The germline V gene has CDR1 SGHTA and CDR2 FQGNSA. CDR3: CASSTPGQGYNEQFF. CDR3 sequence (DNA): TGTGCCAGCAGCACACCGGGACAGGGATACAATGAGCAGTTCTTC.

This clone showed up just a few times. In DNA, the CDR3 is TGTGCCAGCACGAGTACGGTCGGACAGCAAGAAGGGACCCAGTACTTC. Amino acids: CASTSTVGQQEGTQYF. This chain uses TRBV9 with TRBJ2-5; a weak D match, TRBD1 (6 bases). Trimming pared 6 bases from V and 7 bases from J, leaving 25 bases between. Germline lookup yields CDR1 SGDLS and CDR2 YYNGEE. The CDR3 runs to 16 residues. Supplemented by reference TRBV9 and TRBJ2-5, the full variable domain reads DSGVTQTPKHLITATGQRVTLRCSPRSGDLSVYWYQQSLDQGLQFLIQYYNGEERAKGNILERFSAQQFPDLHSELNLSSLELGDSALYFCASTSTVGQQEGTQYFGPGTRLLVL.

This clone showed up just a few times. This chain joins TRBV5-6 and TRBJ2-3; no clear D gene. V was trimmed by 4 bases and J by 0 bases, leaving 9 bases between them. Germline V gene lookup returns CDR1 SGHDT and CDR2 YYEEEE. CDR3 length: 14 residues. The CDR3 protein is CASSPRSSTDTQYF. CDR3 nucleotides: TGTGCCAGCAGCCCGAGATCTAGCACAGATACGCAGTATTTT.

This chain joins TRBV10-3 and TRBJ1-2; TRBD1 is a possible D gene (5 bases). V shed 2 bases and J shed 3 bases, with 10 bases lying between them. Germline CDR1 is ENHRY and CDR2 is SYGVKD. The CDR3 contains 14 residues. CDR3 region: CAISEGQGYYGYTF. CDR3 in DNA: TGTGCCATCAGTGAGGGCCAGGGATACTATGGCTACACCTTC.

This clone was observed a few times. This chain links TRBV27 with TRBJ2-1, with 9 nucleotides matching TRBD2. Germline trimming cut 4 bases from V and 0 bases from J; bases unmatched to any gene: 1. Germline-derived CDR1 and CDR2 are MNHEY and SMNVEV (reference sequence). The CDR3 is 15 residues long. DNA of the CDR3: TGTGCCAGCAGTTCTAGCGGGGTCTCCTACAATGAGCAGTTCTTC. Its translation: CASSSSGVSYNEQFF.

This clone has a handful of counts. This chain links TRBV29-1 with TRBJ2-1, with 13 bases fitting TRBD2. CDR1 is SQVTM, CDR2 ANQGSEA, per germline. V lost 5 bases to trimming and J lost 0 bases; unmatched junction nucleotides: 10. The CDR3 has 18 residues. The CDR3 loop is CSVRGTSGTNISYNEQFF. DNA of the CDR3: TGCAGCGTTCGTGGGACTAGCGGGACTAACATCTCCTACAATGAGCAGTTCTTC.

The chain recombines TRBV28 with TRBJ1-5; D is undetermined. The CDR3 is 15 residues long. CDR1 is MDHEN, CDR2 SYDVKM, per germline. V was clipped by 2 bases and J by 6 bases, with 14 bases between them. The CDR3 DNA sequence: TGTGCCAGCAGTTTACCGAGTGTACGAGGTCAGCCCCAGCATTTT. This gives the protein CASSLPSVRGQPQHF.

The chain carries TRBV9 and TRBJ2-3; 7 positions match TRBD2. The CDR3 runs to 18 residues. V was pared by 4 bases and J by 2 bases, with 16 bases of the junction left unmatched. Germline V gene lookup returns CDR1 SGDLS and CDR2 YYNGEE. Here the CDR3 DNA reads TGTGCCAGCAGCTCCGGCGGTTTCGGCGGGAGTTTCACAGATACGCAGTATTTT. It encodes CASSSGGFGGSFTDTQYF.

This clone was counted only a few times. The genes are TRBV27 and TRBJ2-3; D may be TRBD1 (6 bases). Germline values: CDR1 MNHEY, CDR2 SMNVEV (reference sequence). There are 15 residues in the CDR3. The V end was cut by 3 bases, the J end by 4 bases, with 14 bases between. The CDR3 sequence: CASSFAQGLSDTQYF. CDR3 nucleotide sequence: TGTGCCAGCAGTTTCGCGCAGGGGCTGTCAGATACGCAGTATTTT.

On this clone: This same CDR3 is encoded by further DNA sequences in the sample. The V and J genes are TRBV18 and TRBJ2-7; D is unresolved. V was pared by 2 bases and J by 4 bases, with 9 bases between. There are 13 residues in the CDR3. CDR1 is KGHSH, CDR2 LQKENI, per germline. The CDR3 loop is CASSPGPGYEQYF. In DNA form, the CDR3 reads TGTGCCAGCTCACCAGGCCCGGGTTACGAGCAGTACTTC. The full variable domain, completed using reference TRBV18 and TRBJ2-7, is NAGVMQNPRHLVRRRGQEARLRCSPMKGHSHVYWYRQLPEEGLKFMVYLQKENIIDESGMPKERFSAEFPKEGPSILRIQQVVRGDSAAYFCASSPGPGYEQYFGPGTRLTVT.

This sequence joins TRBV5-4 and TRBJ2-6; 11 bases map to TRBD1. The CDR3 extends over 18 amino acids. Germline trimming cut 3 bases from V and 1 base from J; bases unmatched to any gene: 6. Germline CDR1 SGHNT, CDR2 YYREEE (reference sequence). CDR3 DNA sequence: TGTGCCAGCAGCTCTGGACAGGGGGCAGAGTCTGGGGCCAACGTCCTGACTTTC. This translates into CASSSGQGAESGANVLTF.

The CDR3 here is CASSVRDRGPGELFF. The DNA of the CDR3 is TGTGCCAGCAGCGTCCGGGACAGGGGGCCCGGGGAGCTGTTTTTT. V and J are TRBV13 and TRBJ2-2; 12 nucleotides align to TRBD1. CDR3 length: 15 amino acids. The germline V gene encodes CDR1 PRHDT and CDR2 FYEKMQ (reference sequence). V was pared by 5 bases and J by 6 bases, with 4 bases of the junction left unmatched.

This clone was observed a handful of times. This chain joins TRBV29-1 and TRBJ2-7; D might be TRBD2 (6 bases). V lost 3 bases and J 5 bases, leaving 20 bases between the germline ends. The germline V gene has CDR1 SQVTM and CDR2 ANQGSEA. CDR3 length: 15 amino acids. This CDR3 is CSVEGLTGGGNEQYF. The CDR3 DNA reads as TGCAGCGTTGAGGGTCTAACCGGGGGTGGGAACGAGCAGTACTTC.

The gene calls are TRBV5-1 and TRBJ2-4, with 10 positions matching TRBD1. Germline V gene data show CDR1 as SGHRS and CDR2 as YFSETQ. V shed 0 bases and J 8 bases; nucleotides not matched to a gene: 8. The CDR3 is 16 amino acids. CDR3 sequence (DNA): TGCGCCAGCAGCTTGGCCGGGACAGGGGCGAGAGACATTCAGTACTTC. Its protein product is CASSLAGTGARDIQYF.

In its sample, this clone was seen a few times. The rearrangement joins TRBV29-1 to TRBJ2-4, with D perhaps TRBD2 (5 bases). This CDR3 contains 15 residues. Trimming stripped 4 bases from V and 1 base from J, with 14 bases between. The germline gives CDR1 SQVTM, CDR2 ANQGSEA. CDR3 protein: CSVAKRSGAKNIQYF. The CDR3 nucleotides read TGCAGCGTTGCCAAGCGGAGCGGTGCCAAAAACATTCAGTACTTC.

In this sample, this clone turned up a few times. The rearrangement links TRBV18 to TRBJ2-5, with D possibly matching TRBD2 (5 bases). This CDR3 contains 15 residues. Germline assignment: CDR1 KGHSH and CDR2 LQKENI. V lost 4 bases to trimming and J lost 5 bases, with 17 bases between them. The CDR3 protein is CASSLPRGIAETQYF. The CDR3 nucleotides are TGTGCCAGCTCACTCCCCCGGGGTATCGCGGAGACCCAGTACTTC.

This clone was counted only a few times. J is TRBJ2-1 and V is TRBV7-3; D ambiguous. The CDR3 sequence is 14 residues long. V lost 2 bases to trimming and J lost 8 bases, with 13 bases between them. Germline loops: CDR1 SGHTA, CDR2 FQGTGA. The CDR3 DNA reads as TGTGCCAGCAGCTTAGGGTCGGAGTTGGATGAGCAGTTCTTC. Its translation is CASSLGSELDEQFF.

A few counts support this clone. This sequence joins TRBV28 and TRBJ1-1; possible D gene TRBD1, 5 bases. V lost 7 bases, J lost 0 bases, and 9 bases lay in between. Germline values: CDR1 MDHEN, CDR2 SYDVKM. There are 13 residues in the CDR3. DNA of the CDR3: TGTGCCAGCACTACGACAGTGAACACTGAAGCTTTCTTT. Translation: CASTTTVNTEAFF.

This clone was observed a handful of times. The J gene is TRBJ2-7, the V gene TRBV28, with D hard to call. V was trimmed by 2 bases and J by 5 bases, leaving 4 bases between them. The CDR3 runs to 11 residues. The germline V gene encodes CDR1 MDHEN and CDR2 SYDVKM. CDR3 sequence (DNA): TGTGCCAGCAGTTTACGGGACGAGCAGTACTTC. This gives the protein CASSLRDEQYF.

The CDR3 DNA follows: TGTGCCAGCAGCGGAGGGGGAATAGGGGACAATGAGCAGTTCTTC. Protein sequence: CASSGGGIGDNEQFF. The V and J genes are TRBV9 and TRBJ2-1; D is possibly TRBD1 (6 bases). Germline CDR1 and CDR2: SGDLS and YYNGEE. The CDR3 covers 15 residues. V was trimmed by 3 bases and J by 5 bases, leaving 15 bases between them.

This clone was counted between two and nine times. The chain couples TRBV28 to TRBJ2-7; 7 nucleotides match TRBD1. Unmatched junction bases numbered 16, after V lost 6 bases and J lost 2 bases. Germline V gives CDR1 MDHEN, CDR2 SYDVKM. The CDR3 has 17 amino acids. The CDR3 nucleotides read TGTGCCAGCAGCACACAGGGGATCTCGCGCCTGGCCTACGAGCAGTACTTC. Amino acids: CASSTQGISRLAYEQYF.

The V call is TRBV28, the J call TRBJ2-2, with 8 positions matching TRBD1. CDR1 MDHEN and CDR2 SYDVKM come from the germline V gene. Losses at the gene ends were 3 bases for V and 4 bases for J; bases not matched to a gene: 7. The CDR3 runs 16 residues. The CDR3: CASSFGQGAGTGELFF. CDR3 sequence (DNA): TGTGCCAGCAGTTTCGGTCAGGGGGCTGGCACCGGGGAGCTGTTTTTT.

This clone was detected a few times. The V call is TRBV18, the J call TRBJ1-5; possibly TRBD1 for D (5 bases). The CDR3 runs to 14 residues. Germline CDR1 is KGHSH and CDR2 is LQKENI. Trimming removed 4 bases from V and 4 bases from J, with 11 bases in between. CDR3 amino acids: CASSLQDTNQPQHF. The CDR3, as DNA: TGTGCCAGCTCACTACAGGACACAAATCAGCCCCAGCATTTT.

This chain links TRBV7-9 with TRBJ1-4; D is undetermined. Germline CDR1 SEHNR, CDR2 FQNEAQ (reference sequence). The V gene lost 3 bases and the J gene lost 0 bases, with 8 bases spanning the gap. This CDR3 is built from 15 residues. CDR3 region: CASSLTSTTNEKLFF. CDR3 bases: TGTGCCAGCAGCTTGACTTCCACAACTAATGAAAAACTGTTTTTT.

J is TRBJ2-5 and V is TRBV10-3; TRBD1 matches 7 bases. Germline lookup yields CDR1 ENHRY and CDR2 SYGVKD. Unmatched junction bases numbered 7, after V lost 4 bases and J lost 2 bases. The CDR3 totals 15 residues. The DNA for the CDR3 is TGTGCCATCAGTGTCGGACAGGCCCCTCAAGAGACCCAGTACTTC. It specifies CAISVGQAPQETQYF.

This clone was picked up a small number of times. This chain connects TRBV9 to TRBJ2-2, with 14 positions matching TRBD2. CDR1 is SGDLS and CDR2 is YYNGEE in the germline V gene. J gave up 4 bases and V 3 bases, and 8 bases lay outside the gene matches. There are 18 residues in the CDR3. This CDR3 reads CASSAGLAGGQVTGELFF. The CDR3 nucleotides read TGTGCCAGCAGCGCCGGACTAGCGGGAGGCCAAGTCACCGGGGAGCTGTTTTTT.

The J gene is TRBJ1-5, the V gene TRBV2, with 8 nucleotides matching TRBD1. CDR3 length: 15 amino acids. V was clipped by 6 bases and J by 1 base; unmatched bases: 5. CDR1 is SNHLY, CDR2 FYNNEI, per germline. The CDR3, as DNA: TGTGCCAGCAGGGGCAGGGGGCTGAGCAATCAGCCCCAGCATTTT. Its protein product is CASRGRGLSNQPQHF. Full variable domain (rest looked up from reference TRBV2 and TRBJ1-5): EPEVTQTPSHQVTQMGQEVILRCVPISNHLYFYWYRQILGQKVEFLVSFYNNEISEKSEIFDDQFSVERPDGSNFTLKIRSTKLEDSAMYFCASRGRGLSNQPQHFGDGTRLSIL.

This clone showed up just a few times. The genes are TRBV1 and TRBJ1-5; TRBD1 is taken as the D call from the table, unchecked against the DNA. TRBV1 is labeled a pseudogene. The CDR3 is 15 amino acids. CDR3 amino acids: CTSSQAGTGWRPQHF. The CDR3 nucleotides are TGCACCAGCAGCCAAGCCGGGACAGGGTGGCGGCCCCAGCATTTT.